The present entry profiles one TCR beta chain with its context. Its antigen is unknown. Incorporated into the TCR beta cDNA libraries were unique molecular identifiers, which served to reduce PCR and sequencing biases. Approximately 0.5 million cDNA molecules were recovered from an input of 1 to 10 million T cells. TCRdb reprocessed the PCR reads with MiXCR, giving one entry per CDR3 protein. The data contain hundreds of thousands of distinct CDR3 sequences, 44% of them seen just once; the ten biggest clones take up 1.7%. The data derive from a study of post-analysis software for immune sequencing data. At the level of the study: Recorded disease courses covered relapsing-remitting, secondary progressive and progressive-relapsing multiple sclerosis. Some patients had no subtype annotation.

V dropped 5 bases and J dropped 2; count of bases not matched to a gene: 6. Germline loops: CDR1 LNHNV, CDR2 YYDKDF (reference sequence). The CDR3 covers 15 residues. Points from the study as a whole: Controls had significantly higher normalized Chao1 diversity than multiple sclerosis patients. F-measure co-clustering was strong for batch-matched samples. TRBV segments more frequent in patients than in controls numbered roughly 5 and included TRBV5-6, TRBV5-1 and TRBV20-1.

Specimen: blood. The TCR sequence derives from a girl between 5 and 17 years old with multiple sclerosis. The chain joins TRBV15 to TRBJ2-5; 9 positions match TRBD1. This CDR3 is CATSVNRGPQETQYF. CDR3 bases: TGTGCCACCAGCGTAAACAGGGGGCCGCAAGAGACCCAGTACTTC. Using reference TRBV15 and TRBJ2-5 for the parts outside the CDR3, the full variable domain is DAMVIQNPRYQVTQFGKPVTLSCSQTLNHNVMYWYQQKSSQAPKLLFHYYDKDFNNEADTPDNFQSRRPNTSFCFLDIRSPGLGDTAMYLCATSVNRGPQETQYFGPGTRLLVL.